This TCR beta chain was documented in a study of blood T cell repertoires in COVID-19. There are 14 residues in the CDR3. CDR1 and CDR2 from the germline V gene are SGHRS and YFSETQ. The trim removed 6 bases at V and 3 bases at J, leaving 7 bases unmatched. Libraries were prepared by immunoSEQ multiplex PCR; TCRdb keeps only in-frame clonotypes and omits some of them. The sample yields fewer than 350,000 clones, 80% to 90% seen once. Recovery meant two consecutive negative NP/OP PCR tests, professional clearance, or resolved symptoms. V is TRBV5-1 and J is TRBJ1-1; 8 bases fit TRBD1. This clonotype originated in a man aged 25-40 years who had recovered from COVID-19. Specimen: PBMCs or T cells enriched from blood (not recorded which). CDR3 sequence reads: CASMGGTGYTEAFF. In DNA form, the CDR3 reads TGCGCCAGCATGGGTGGGACAGGTTACACTGAAGCTTTCTTT.